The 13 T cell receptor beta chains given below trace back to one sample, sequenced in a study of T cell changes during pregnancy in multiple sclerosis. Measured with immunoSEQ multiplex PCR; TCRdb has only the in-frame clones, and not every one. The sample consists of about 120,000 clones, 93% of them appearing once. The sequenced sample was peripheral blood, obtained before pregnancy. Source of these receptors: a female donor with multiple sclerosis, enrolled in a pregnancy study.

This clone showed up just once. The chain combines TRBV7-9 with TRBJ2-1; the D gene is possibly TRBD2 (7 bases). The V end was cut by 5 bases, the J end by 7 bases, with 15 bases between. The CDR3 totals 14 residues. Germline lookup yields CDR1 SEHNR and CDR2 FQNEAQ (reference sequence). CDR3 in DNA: TGTGCCAGCAGCCCTGGGGGGGCGGGTAATGAGCAGTTCTTC. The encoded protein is CASSPGGAGNEQFF.

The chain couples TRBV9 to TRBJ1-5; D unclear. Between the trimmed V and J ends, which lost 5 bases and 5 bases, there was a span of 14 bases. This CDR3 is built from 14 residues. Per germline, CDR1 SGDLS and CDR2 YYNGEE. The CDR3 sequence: CASSAWGGDQPQHF. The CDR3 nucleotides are TGTGCCAGCAGTGCCTGGGGAGGTGATCAGCCCCAGCATTTT.

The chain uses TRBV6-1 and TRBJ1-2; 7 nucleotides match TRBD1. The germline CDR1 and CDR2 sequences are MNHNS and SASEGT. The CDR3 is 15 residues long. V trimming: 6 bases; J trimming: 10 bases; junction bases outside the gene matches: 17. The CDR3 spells CASSVNRGRLEVYTF. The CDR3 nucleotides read TGTGCCAGCAGCGTCAACAGGGGCAGGCTAGAGGTCTACACCTTC.

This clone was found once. This CDR3 reads CASRIVAGTSARNEQFF. CDR3 nucleotides: TGTGCCAGCCGGATCGTAGCCGGGACTAGCGCTCGGAATGAGCAGTTCTTC. J is TRBJ2-1 and V is TRBV2, with 10 bases lining up with TRBD2. V shed 8 bases and J 7 bases; nucleotides not matched to a gene: 17. Germline CDR1 SNHLY, CDR2 FYNNEI. This CDR3 is 17 amino acids long.

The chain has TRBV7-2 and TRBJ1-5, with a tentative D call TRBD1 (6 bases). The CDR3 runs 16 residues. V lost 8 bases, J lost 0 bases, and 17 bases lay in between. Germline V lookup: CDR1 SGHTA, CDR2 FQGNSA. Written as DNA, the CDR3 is TGTGCCAGCGCCGTCGGGGGGCTCTCTAGCAATCAGCCCCAGCATTTT. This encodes CASAVGGLSSNQPQHF.

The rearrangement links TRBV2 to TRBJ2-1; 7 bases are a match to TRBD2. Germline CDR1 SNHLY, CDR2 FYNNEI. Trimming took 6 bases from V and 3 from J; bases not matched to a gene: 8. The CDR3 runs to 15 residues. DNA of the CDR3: TGTGCCAGCAGACCGGGACTACGAAGCTACAATGAGCAGTTCTTC. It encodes CASRPGLRSYNEQFF.

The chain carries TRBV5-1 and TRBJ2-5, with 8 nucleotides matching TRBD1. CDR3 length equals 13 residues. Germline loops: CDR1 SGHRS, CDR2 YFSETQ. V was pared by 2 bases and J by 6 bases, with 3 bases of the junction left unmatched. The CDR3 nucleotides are TGCGCCAGCAGCTTCCGACAGGGGAAGACCCAGTACTTC. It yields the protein CASSFRQGKTQYF.

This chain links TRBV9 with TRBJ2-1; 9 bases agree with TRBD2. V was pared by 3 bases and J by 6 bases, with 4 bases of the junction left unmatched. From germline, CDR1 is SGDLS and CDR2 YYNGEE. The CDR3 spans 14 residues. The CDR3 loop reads CASSAGTSLNEQFF. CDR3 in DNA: TGTGCCAGCAGCGCCGGGACTAGCCTCAATGAGCAGTTCTTC.

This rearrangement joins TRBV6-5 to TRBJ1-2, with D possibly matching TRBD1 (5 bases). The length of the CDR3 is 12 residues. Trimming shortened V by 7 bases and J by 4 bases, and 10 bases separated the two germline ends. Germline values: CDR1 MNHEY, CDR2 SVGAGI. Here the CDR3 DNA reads TGTGCCAGCATTGGTCAGGGCTATGGCTACACCTTC. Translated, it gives CASIGQGYGYTF.

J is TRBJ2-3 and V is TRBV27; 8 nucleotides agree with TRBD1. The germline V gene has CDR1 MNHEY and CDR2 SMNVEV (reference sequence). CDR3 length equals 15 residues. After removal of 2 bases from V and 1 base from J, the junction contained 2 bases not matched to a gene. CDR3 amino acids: CASSLEGQGTDTQYF. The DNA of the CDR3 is TGTGCCAGCAGTTTAGAGGGACAGGGCACAGATACGCAGTATTTT.

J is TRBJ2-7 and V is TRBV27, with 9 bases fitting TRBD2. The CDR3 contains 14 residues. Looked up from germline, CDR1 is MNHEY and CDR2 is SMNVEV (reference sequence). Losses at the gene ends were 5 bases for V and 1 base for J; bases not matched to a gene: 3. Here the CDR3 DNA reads TGTGCCAGCAGTCGCACTAGCGGGTCCTACGAGCAGTACTTC. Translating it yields CASSRTSGSYEQYF.

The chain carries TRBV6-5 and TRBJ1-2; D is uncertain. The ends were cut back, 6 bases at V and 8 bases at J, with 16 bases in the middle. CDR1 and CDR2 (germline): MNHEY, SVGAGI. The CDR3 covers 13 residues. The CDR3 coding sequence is TGTGCCAGCAGGGGGAGCGCAGGTCGGGGCTACACCTTC. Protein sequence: CASRGSAGRGYTF.

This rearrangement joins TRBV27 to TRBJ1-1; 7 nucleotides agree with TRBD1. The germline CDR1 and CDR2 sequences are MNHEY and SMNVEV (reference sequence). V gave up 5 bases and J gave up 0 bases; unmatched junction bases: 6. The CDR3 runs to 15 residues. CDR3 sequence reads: CASSLATGMNTEAFF. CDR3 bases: TGTGCCAGCAGTCTCGCGACAGGGATGAACACTGAAGCTTTCTTT.